The clone carrying this TCR beta chain was seen a few times. TCRdb fed the 5' RACE reads into MiXCR, producing one record per CDR3 protein. The sample includes about 400,000 distinct CDR3 sequences, approximately 24% of them seen just once. These data are taken from a study of T-cell memory formation after mild COVID-19. The CDR3 spans 16 residues. V was shortened by 0 bases and J by 6 bases, with 15 bases between the two germline ends. The V gene's germline CDR1 is KGHSH and CDR2 LQKENI. The source material was PBMCs or a T cell subset sorted from them (not recorded which). This clonotype originated in an adult woman who had mild COVID-19 (a few samples of this study predate the infection). Cell type and time point are not known. The rearrangement links TRBV18 to TRBJ1-5; no clear D gene. The CDR3 is CASSPPTLPRGQPQHF. In nucleotides, the CDR3 is TGTGCCAGCTCACCACCGACCCTCCCACGAGGTCAGCCCCAGCATTTT.